The source of this TCR beta chain is a study of T-cell reconstitution after alpha-beta-depleted transplantation in children. Germline assignment: CDR1 MNHEY and CDR2 SVGAGI. CDR3 size: 12 residues. The trim removed 4 bases at V and 6 bases at J, leaving 3 bases unmatched. During its preparation, the TCRbeta library received unique molecular identifiers. TCRdb re-analysed the PCR reads in MiXCR, keeping a single row per CDR3 protein. The data contain hundreds of thousands of distinct CDR3 sequences, around a third of them singletons. This specimen was PBMCs from the stem cell graft donor, taken from the stem cell graft. V is TRBV6-5 and J is TRBJ2-7, with 7 bases aligning to TRBD1. The source is a human donor who donated a stem cell graft to a child with aplastic anemia. The CDR3 DNA sequence: TGTGCCAGCAGTTCACACAGGGGCGAGCAGTACTTC. It encodes CASSSHRGEQYF.